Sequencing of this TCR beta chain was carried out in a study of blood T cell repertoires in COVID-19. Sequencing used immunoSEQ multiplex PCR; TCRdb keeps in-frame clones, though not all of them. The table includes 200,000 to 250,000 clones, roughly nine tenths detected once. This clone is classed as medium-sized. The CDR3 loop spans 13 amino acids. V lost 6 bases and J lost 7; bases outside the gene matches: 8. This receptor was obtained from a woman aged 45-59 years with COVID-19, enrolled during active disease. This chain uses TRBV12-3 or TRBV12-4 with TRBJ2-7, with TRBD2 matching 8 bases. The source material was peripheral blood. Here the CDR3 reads CASSITGGGEQYV. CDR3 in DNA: TGTGCCAGCAGCATTACGGGAGGGGGGGAGCAGTACGTC.